These 4 T cell receptor beta chains were sequenced from one sample in a study of regulatory T cells in long-lasting Graves disease. Building of the TCR beta libraries involved iRepertoire HTBI primers and Arm-PCR of CDR3 regions. Each CDR3 protein is one row after TCRdb ran MiXCR on the multiplex PCR reads. The sample includes approximately 440,000 distinct CDR3 sequences, roughly 15% seen only once; the top ten take 12%. Documented time point: newly diagnosed GD, antithyroid drugs for less than 3 months. PBMC RNA served as the TCR library source. The same data also contributed to another study, on T cells in Graves' hyperthyroidism and ophthalmopathy.

The material was peripheral blood mononuclear cells (PBMCs), obtained at new diagnosis, from a patient treated with antithyroid drugs. Source of these receptors: a middle-aged man with Graves disease.

This clonotype came up many times. The V gene is TRBV28, the J gene TRBJ1-4; tentatively, D is TRBD1 (5 bases). Germline-derived CDR1 and CDR2 are MDHEN and SYDVKM. Trimming pared 7 bases from V and 8 bases from J, leaving 23 bases between. This CDR3 region has 16 residues. DNA for the CDR3: TGTGCCAGCATTTCACCTGTGGGGGGAGGAAACGAAAAACTGTTTTTT. This translates into CASISPVGGGNEKLFF.

This clonotype was picked up many times. The chain links TRBV28 to TRBJ2-3; 8 bases match TRBD2. CDR1 MDHEN and CDR2 SYDVKM come from the germline V gene. The V gene end was trimmed by 5 bases and the J gene end by 0 bases; junction bases not matched to a gene: 10. The length of the CDR3 is 17 residues. CDR3 amino acids: CASSTLSGGDSTDTQYF. CDR3 nucleotides: TGTGCCAGCAGTACCCTATCCGGGGGGGATAGCACAGATACGCAGTATTTT.

This clonotype occurred many times. The chain joins TRBV5-1 to TRBJ2-1, with TRBD2 matching over 9 bases. J gave up 6 bases and V 4 bases, and 8 bases lay outside the gene matches. This CDR3 has 15 amino acids. CDR1 and CDR2 from the germline V gene are SGHRS and YFSETQ. Here the CDR3 reads CASSPPLAGFNEQFF. CDR3 nucleotides: TGCGCCAGCAGCCCCCCACTAGCGGGTTTCAATGAGCAGTTCTTC.

This clonotype was recorded at least ten times. The DNA for the CDR3 is TGTGCCATCAGTGAGACAGGGTATAATGAGCAGTTCTTC. Protein: CAISETGYNEQFF. This rearrangement joins TRBV10-3 to TRBJ2-1; maybe TRBD1 (6 bases). The ends were cut back, 2 bases at V and 7 bases at J, with 9 bases in the middle. Per germline, CDR1 ENHRY and CDR2 SYGVKD. CDR3 length equals 13 residues.